A selection of T cell receptor beta chains follows, all from one sample in a study of shared clonotypes between healthy human individuals. Generated by immunoSEQ multiplex PCR, the TCRdb table keeps only in-frame clones and is missing some. The data show nearly 2 million clones, about 95% seen once. Specimen: naive CD8+ T cells sorted from blood. The receptors originated from a man between 18 and 35 years old in good health. Each CDR3 is given with its conserved first and last residue. A D gene is named only where the DNA matches it firmly. Part of the rows lack a size; the others show once, few, many or a class for expanded clones.

J | D | V | size | CDR3 | DNA
TRBJ2-5 | NA | TRBV11-2 | NA | CASSLVPGIQETQYF | TGTGCCAGCAGCTTAGTGCCAGGCATTCAAGAGACCCAGTACTTC
TRBJ1-4 | NA | TRBV4-1 | few | CASSQESATNEKLFF | TGCGCCAGCAGCCAAGAATCTGCAACTAATGAAAAACTGTTTTTT
TRBJ2-7 | NA | TRBV29-1 | NA | CSVDPGDGYEQYF | TGCAGCGTTGACCCCGGGGACGGATACGAGCAGTACTTC
TRBJ2-3 | TRBD2 | TRBV4-3 | NA | CASSQDLAGGSDTQYF | TGCGCCAGCAGCCAAGATTTAGCGGGAGGGTCGGATACGCAGTATTTT
TRBJ2-5 | NA | TRBV13 | NA | CASSFFEGEAEETQYF | TGTGCCAGCAGCTTTTTCGAGGGGGAGGCCGAAGAGACCCAGTACTTC
TRBJ1-4 | NA | TRBV29-1 | NA | CSVSGGEYHEKLFF | TGCAGCGTTTCGGGGGGGGAATACCATGAAAAACTGTTTTTT
TRBJ2-7 | TRBD1 | TRBV4-1 | NA | CASSQDPRTGGYEQYF | TGCGCCAGCAGCCAAGATCCCAGGACAGGGGGGTACGAGCAGTACTTC
TRBJ2-1 | TRBD2 | TRBV10-2 | NA | CASSEWREGYNEQFF | TGCGCCAGCAGTGAGTGGCGGGAGGGCTACAATGAGCAGTTCTTC
TRBJ2-1 | TRBD2 | TRBV6-9 | NA | CASSFAASAAASGHRGNEQFF | TGTGCCAGCAGTTTTGCGGCCTCGGCGGCGGCTAGCGGCCACCGGGGGAATGAGCAGTTCTTC
TRBJ2-5 | TRBD2 | TRBV15 | NA | CATSRFRAGRETQYF | TGTGCCACCAGCAGGTTTAGAGCGGGACGGGAGACCCAGTACTTC
TRBJ2-1 | TRBD2 | TRBV14 | NA | CASSQQRTSGYNEQFF | TGTGCCAGCAGCCAACAGCGGACTAGCGGCTACAATGAGCAGTTCTTC
TRBJ1-1 | NA | TRBV10-1 | NA | CASSDVTGENTEAFF | TGCGCCAGCAGTGATGTGACAGGAGAGAACACTGAAGCTTTCTTT